These 21 T cell receptor beta chains originate from one sample sequenced in a study of T cell responses to AZD1222 COVID-19 vaccine. This table comes from immunoSEQ multiplex PCR, and its TCRdb copy is limited to in-frame clones, with some not included. The sample consists of approximately 80,000 clones, 70% to 90% of them appearing once. Sequenced material: peripheral blood, taken 28 days after the second AZD1222 dose. These TCRs come from an adult who received the AZD1222 COVID-19 vaccine.

The J gene is TRBJ1-5, the V gene TRBV4-3; 7 bases agree with TRBD1. J lost 3 bases, V lost 1 base, and 3 bases had no gene match. The CDR3 has 15 residues. Germline V CDR1 and CDR2: LGHNA, YSLEER. CDR3 coding DNA: TGCGCCAGCAGCCAAGGACAGGGTTACAATCAGCCCCAGCATTTT. This encodes CASSQGQGYNQPQHF.

The V call is TRBV28, the J call TRBJ1-6; D is possibly TRBD1 (6 bases). This CDR3 is 16 amino acids long. Germline lookup yields CDR1 MDHEN and CDR2 SYDVKM. V was pared by 3 bases and J by 6 bases, with 15 bases between. CDR3 loop: CASSFNSRGFNSPLHF. CDR3 bases: TGTGCCAGCAGTTTTAACAGCAGGGGATTTAATTCACCCCTCCACTTT. Drawing the rest from reference TRBV28 and TRBJ1-6, the complete variable domain is DVKVTQSSRYLVKRTGEKVFLECVQDMDHENMFWYRQDPGLGLRLIYFSYDVKMKEKGDIPEGYSVSREKKERFSLILESASTNQTSMYLCASSFNSRGFNSPLHFGNGTRLTVT.

The chain combines TRBV7-2 with TRBJ1-4; a weak D match, TRBD1 (6 bases). The CDR3 is made up of 15 amino acids. Germline values: CDR1 SGHTA, CDR2 FQGNSA. Trimming cost V 8 bases and J 0 bases, with 13 bases left between them. Written as DNA, the CDR3 is TGTGCCAGCGCTAACCGGGGGCCAACTAATGAAAAACTGTTTTTT. Protein sequence: CASANRGPTNEKLFF.

The V gene is TRBV5-1, the J gene TRBJ2-1; D call uncertain. CDR3 length: 17 residues. Germline V gene sequence: CDR1 SGHRS, CDR2 YFSETQ. V lost 1 base and J 2 bases, leaving 16 bases between the germline ends. In DNA form, the CDR3 reads TGCGCCAGCAGCTTGACAGACATGGTATGGACCTACAATGAGCAGTTCTTC. Its translation: CASSLTDMVWTYNEQFF.

This clone has ten or more counts. The rearrangement links TRBV28 to TRBJ2-5, with TRBD1 matching over 7 bases. The germline V gene encodes CDR1 MDHEN and CDR2 SYDVKM. V lost 5 bases, J lost 1 base, and 4 bases stayed unmatched. The CDR3 runs to 14 residues. This CDR3 reads CASSMGQPQETQYF. CDR3 DNA sequence: TGTGCCAGCAGTATGGGACAGCCCCAAGAGACCCAGTACTTC.

This clone was seen once. The rearrangement joins TRBV7-9 to TRBJ1-2; unclear D gene. V was trimmed by 5 bases and J by 6 bases, leaving 13 bases between them. Germline-derived CDR1 and CDR2 are SEHNR and FQNEAQ (reference sequence). The CDR3 extends over 13 amino acids. The CDR3 loop is CASSPDLMDGYTF. CDR3 sequence (DNA): TGTGCCAGCAGCCCCGACTTAATGGATGGCTACACCTTC.

This clone has just one count. This chain links TRBV11-3 with TRBJ2-2; D is undetermined. The ends were cut back, 4 bases at V and 6 bases at J, with 9 bases in the middle. The CDR3 loop spans 13 amino acids. CDR1 and CDR2 (germline): SGHNT, YENEEA. Here the CDR3 reads CASSSTAPGELFF. In DNA, the CDR3 is TGTGCCAGCAGCTCCACCGCCCCCGGGGAGCTGTTTTTT. The whole variable domain, remainder taken from reference TRBV11-3 and TRBJ2-2, is EAGVVQSPRYKIIEKKQPVAFWCNPISGHNTLYWYLQNLGQGPELLIRYENEEAVDDSQLPKDRFSAERLKGVDSTLKIQPAELGDSAVYLCASSSTAPGELFFGEGSRLTVL.

This chain uses TRBV6-5 with TRBJ1-2, with D possibly TRBD1 on 5 matching bases. CDR3 length: 14 amino acids. Germline V gene lookup returns CDR1 MNHEY and CDR2 SVGAGI. V lost 3 bases and J lost 4, with 12 bases in between. Written as DNA, the CDR3 is TGTGCCAGCAGTTATGTAGGGGTCGGCTATGGCTACACCTTC. Its protein product is CASSYVGVGYGYTF.

The J gene is TRBJ2-3, the V gene TRBV7-3; 7 bases are a match to TRBD1. The J segment lost 0 bases and the V segment lost 4 bases, leaving 7 bases of the junction unmatched. CDR3 size: 16 residues. In germline, CDR1 is SGHTA, CDR2 FQGTGA. The DNA of the CDR3 is TGTGCCAGCAGCTCTAGGACAGGTCACAGCACAGATACGCAGTATTTT. It is translated as CASSSRTGHSTDTQYF.

The J gene is TRBJ1-6, the V gene TRBV5-1; 7 nucleotides line up with TRBD1. The CDR3 has 15 amino acids. Germline V gives CDR1 SGHRS, CDR2 YFSETQ. V shed 4 bases and J 8 bases; nucleotides not matched to a gene: 9. CDR3: CASSTRQGRDSPLHF. CDR3 coding DNA: TGCGCCAGCAGCACCCGACAGGGAAGGGATTCACCCCTCCACTTT.

The chain couples TRBV19 to TRBJ1-3, with 7 bases that match TRBD1. The CDR3 sequence is 18 residues long. The V segment lost 5 bases and the J segment 0 bases; nucleotides outside the gene matches: 13. Germline CDR1 LNHDA, CDR2 SQIVND (reference sequence). For the CDR3, the DNA is TGTGCCAGTAGTTCCGAAGGAGGGGGCAGCCACTCTGGAAACACCATATATTTT. It specifies CASSSEGGGSHSGNTIYF.

This clone was counted between two and nine times. The chain recombines TRBV16 with TRBJ1-1, with 7 bases lining up with TRBD1. The CDR3 contains 15 residues. In germline, CDR1 is KGHSY, CDR2 FQNENV. V was pared by 4 bases and J by 4 bases, with 9 bases of the junction left unmatched. CDR3 in amino acids: CASSPMEHRGTEAFF. CDR3 sequence (DNA): TGTGCCAGCAGCCCCATGGAACACAGGGGCACTGAAGCTTTCTTT.

This chain joins TRBV27 and TRBJ1-2; 9 bases fit TRBD1. V lost 6 bases, J lost 6 bases, and 8 bases stayed unmatched. Germline V gene data show CDR1 as MNHEY and CDR2 as SMNVEV (reference sequence). The CDR3 extends over 14 amino acids. CDR3 residues: CASSEQGALHGYTF. CDR3 coding DNA: TGTGCCAGCAGCGAACAGGGGGCGTTACATGGCTACACCTTC.

This chain uses TRBV5-1 with TRBJ2-3, with 12 positions matching TRBD2. Looked up from germline, CDR1 is SGHRS and CDR2 is YFSETQ. Trimming removed 3 bases from V and 0 bases from J; junction bases left unmatched: 8. The CDR3 is 18 residues long. This CDR3 is CASSSSWGTSGSTDTQYF. For the CDR3, the DNA is TGCGCCAGCAGCTCGTCCTGGGGGACTAGCGGGAGCACAGATACGCAGTATTTT.

The J gene is TRBJ2-1, the V gene TRBV5-1, with D perhaps given as TRBD1 or TRBD2 (5 bases each). This CDR3 comprises 18 residues. CDR1 is SGHRS, CDR2 YFSETQ, per germline. The V end lost 4 bases, the J end lost 0 bases, and 20 bases lay between the germline ends. For the CDR3, the DNA is TGCGCCAGCAGCAGGGGACCCGGAGCTACGAGCTCCTACAATGAGCAGTTCTTC. Translated: CASSRGPGATSSYNEQFF.

V is TRBV4-3 and J is TRBJ1-2; D not certain. V gave up 0 bases and J gave up 0 bases, with 8 bases separating them. This CDR3 spans 15 amino acids. Per the germline V gene, CDR1 is LGHNA and CDR2 is YSLEER. The CDR3 nucleotides read TGCGCCAGCAGCCAAGATAGGGCATCTAACTATGGCTACACCTTC. Encoded protein: CASSQDRASNYGYTF.

The gene calls are TRBV24-1 and TRBJ2-1, with 11 bases lining up with TRBD1. The germline V gene encodes CDR1 KGHDR and CDR2 SFDVKD. After removal of 5 bases from V and 1 base from J, the junction contained 18 bases not matched to a gene. The CDR3 runs 21 residues. DNA for the CDR3: TGTGCCACCAGTGGTCCCACCAGGACAGGGGGCAGCGGGAGGTCCTACAATGAGCAGTTCTTC. Translation gives CATSGPTRTGGSGRSYNEQFF.

This clone has just a few counts. V is TRBV27 and J is TRBJ1-5, with TRBD1 identical over 7 bases. The V gene's germline CDR1 is MNHEY and CDR2 SMNVEV (reference sequence). The CDR3 loop spans 15 amino acids. V shed 6 bases, J shed 4 bases, and the junction held 9 bases outside the gene matches. The CDR3 is CASRFRQGGNQPQHF. In DNA, the CDR3 is TGTGCCAGCAGGTTCAGACAGGGTGGGAATCAGCCCCAGCATTTT.

The V call is TRBV19, the J call TRBJ1-5; tentatively, D is TRBD1 (6 bases). The CDR3 length is 17 residues. V dropped 3 bases and J dropped 3 bases, with 18 bases sitting between them. Per the germline V gene, CDR1 is LNHDA and CDR2 is SQIVND (reference sequence). The CDR3: CASSMRSAGVLNQPQHF. In DNA form, the CDR3 reads TGTGCCAGTAGTATGAGGTCGGCAGGGGTTCTCAATCAGCCCCAGCATTTT. Combining the CDR3 with reference TRBV19 and TRBJ1-5 gives the whole variable domain DGGITQSPKYLFRKEGQNVTLSCEQNLNHDAMYWYRQDPGQGLRLIYYSQIVNDFQKGDIAEGYSVSREKKESFPLTVTSAQKNPTAFYLCASSMRSAGVLNQPQHFGDGTRLSIL.

The chain joins TRBV27 to TRBJ2-7; the D is unclear. V lost 5 bases, J lost 6 bases, and 8 bases lay in between. The CDR3 totals 11 residues. CDR1 and CDR2 from the germline V gene are MNHEY and SMNVEV (reference sequence). The CDR3 protein is CASSQHSEQYF. In DNA form, the CDR3 reads TGTGCCAGCAGTCAACATTCCGAGCAGTACTTC.

The chain joins TRBV10-3 to TRBJ1-3; no clear D. Germline CDR1 ENHRY, CDR2 SYGVKD. This CDR3 has 14 residues. V was shortened by 11 bases and J by 0 bases, with 14 bases between the two germline ends. In DNA, the CDR3 is TGTGCCGGGAGAGCAGAGACCTCTGGAAACACCATATATTTT. Its translation: CAGRAETSGNTIYF.